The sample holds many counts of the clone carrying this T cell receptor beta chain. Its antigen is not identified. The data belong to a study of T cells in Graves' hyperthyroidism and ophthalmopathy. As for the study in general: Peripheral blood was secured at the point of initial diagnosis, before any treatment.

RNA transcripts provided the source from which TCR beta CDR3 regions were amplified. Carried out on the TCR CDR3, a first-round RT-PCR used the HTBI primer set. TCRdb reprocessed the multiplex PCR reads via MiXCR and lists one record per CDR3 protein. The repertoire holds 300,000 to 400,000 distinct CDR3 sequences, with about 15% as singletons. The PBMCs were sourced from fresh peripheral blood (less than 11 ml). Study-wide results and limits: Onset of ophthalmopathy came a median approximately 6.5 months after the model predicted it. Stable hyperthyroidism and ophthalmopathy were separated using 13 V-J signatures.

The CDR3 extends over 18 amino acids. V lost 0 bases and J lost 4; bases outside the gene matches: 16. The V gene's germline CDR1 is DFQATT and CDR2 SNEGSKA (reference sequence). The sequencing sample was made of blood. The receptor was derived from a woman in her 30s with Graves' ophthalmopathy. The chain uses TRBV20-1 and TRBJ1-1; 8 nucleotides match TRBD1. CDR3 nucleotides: TGCAGTGCTAGAGACCGGCCCGGGACAGGTAGGAGGGGCACTGAAGCTTTCTTT. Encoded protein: CSARDRPGTGRRGTEAFF.